A single sample gave rise to the 25 T cell receptor beta chains below, sequenced in a study of shared clonotypes between healthy human individuals. Repertoires were generated with immunoSEQ multiplex PCR, while TCRdb's copy carries only in-frame clones and drops some. Of over 2 million clones in the sample, roughly 90% are singletons; the top ten hold about 0.41%. Sample: naive CD4+ T cells from PBMCs. Specified subset: CD45RA+ positively selected. The receptors were sampled from a man aged 18 to 29 in good health. Some clones in this sample may be carry-over from other donors' samples.

The chain is built from TRBV11-2 and TRBJ2-2; D remains unclear. The CDR3 is made up of 13 amino acids. Germline CDR1 is SGHAT and CDR2 is FQNNGV. Trimming shortened V by 2 bases and J by 6 bases, and 7 bases separated the two germline ends. In nucleotides, the CDR3 is TGTGCCAGCAGCTTACTTAATCCCGGGGAGCTGTTTTTT. It specifies CASSLLNPGELFF.

The chain joins TRBV30 to TRBJ1-6; 7 positions agree with TRBD1. V was clipped by 5 bases and J by 9 bases; unmatched bases: 10. From germline, CDR1 is GTSNPN and CDR2 SVGIG (reference sequence). The CDR3 spans 14 residues. The CDR3 spells CAWARTGDASPLHF. DNA for the CDR3: TGTGCCTGGGCACGAACAGGGGATGCTTCACCCCTCCACTTT.

The rearrangement links TRBV7-3 to TRBJ2-2; D may match TRBD1 or TRBD2 (6 bases each). The CDR3 spans 14 residues. Germline values: CDR1 SGHTA, CDR2 FQGTGA. Trimming shortened V by 5 bases and J by 7 bases, and 14 bases separated the two germline ends. The CDR3: CASSGRGGNGELFF. The DNA of the CDR3 is TGTGCCAGCAGCGGCAGGGGAGGTAACGGGGAGCTGTTTTTT.

This clone was detected only a few times. In DNA form, the CDR3 reads TGTGCCAGCAGCCATCTAGCGGGAGTGGGCACCGGGGAGCTGTTTTTT. Translated, it gives CASSHLAGVGTGELFF. The V gene is TRBV9, the J gene TRBJ2-2; TRBD2 matches at 10 bases. This CDR3 comprises 16 residues. Germline V gene lookup returns CDR1 SGDLS and CDR2 YYNGEE. J lost 4 bases, V lost 4 bases, and 7 bases had no gene match.

This chain joins TRBV5-4 and TRBJ2-7; D may correspond to TRBD1 or TRBD2 (5 bases each). The V gene's germline CDR1 is SGHNT and CDR2 YYREEE (reference sequence). The CDR3 totals 15 residues. Trimming shortened V by 6 bases and J by 1 base, and 17 bases separated the two germline ends. The CDR3 DNA reads TGTGCCAGCACCCGGGGCCCAGGTTTATCCTACGAGCAGTACTTC. Residues: CASTRGPGLSYEQYF.

The genes are TRBV5-1 and TRBJ2-2, with 9 bases identical to TRBD1. Losses at the gene ends were 4 bases for V and 6 bases for J; bases not matched to a gene: 10. Germline CDR1 SGHRS, CDR2 YFSETQ. This CDR3 is 16 amino acids long. The CDR3 loop is CASSLNPGQGSGELFF. Written as DNA, the CDR3 is TGCGCCAGCAGCCTAAACCCGGGACAGGGTTCCGGGGAGCTGTTTTTT.

The rearrangement links TRBV28 to TRBJ2-1, with TRBD1 matching 10 bases. This CDR3 contains 15 residues. J lost 8 bases, V lost 6 bases, and 10 bases had no gene match. The germline V gene encodes CDR1 MDHEN and CDR2 SYDVKM. CDR3 sequence reads: CASSRPGQGYHEQFF. The CDR3 DNA sequence: TGTGCCAGCAGCCGACCGGGACAGGGGTATCATGAGCAGTTCTTC.

With regard to this clone: Distinct nucleotide sequences in the sample also encode this CDR3. The chain joins TRBV28 to TRBJ1-2; TRBD1 matches 11 bases. The CDR3 has 14 amino acids. Germline V gene lookup returns CDR1 MDHEN and CDR2 SYDVKM. V was clipped by 5 bases and J by 6 bases; unmatched bases: 5. This chain's CDR3 is CASSPGQGADGYTF. The CDR3 region has the DNA TGTGCCAGCAGTCCCGGACAGGGGGCTGATGGCTACACCTTC.

The chain is built from TRBV10-1 and TRBJ2-6; TRBD1 aligns across 7 bases. V gave up 6 bases and J gave up 2 bases; unmatched junction bases: 7. The germline V gene encodes CDR1 WNHNN and CDR2 SYGVQD (reference sequence). This CDR3 is 16 amino acids long. The CDR3 coding sequence is TGCGCCAGCAGCGGGGACAGAGACCCTGGGGCCAACGTCCTGACTTTC. Its translation: CASSGDRDPGANVLTF.

The chain employs TRBV4-3 and TRBJ1-4; TRBD1 might be the D (5 bases). Trimming took off 3 bases at V and 10 bases at J, with 18 bases between the two ends. The germline gives CDR1 LGHNA, CDR2 YSLEER. The CDR3 has 15 residues. The CDR3 bases are TGCGCCAGCAGCCAGTACCGGGACGCGGCGGGAAAACTGTTTTTT. Amino acid sequence: CASSQYRDAAGKLFF.

The J gene is TRBJ2-1, the V gene TRBV7-9, with TRBD2 identical over 7 bases. The CDR3 is 16 residues long. Germline V lookup: CDR1 SEHNR, CDR2 FQNEAQ (reference sequence). J gave up 5 bases and V 5 bases, and 12 bases lay outside the gene matches. The CDR3, as DNA: TGTGCCAGCAGCGCGGCTAGCGGATCGTATAACAATGAGCAGTTCTTC. Translating gives CASSAASGSYNNEQFF.

V usage is TRBV5-1 and J usage is TRBJ2-6; no definite D call. The CDR3 is 15 residues long. The V gene's germline CDR1 is SGHRS and CDR2 YFSETQ. Trimming took 4 bases from V and 0 from J, leaving 8 bases between them. The CDR3 is CASSGTISGANVLTF. The CDR3 coding sequence is TGCGCCAGCAGCGGAACGATCTCTGGGGCCAACGTCCTGACTTTC.

This clone was seen more than once but under ten times. The J gene is TRBJ1-1, the V gene TRBV27; 8 bases agree with TRBD1. V lost 0 bases, J lost 4 bases, and 13 bases stayed unmatched. The CDR3 loop spans 18 amino acids. Looked up from germline, CDR1 is MNHEY and CDR2 is SMNVEV (reference sequence). CDR3 nucleotides: TGTGCCAGCAGTTTATCTGGTTTGGGCAGGGGGCCGGTCACTGAAGCTTTCTTT. Translated: CASSLSGLGRGPVTEAFF.

Written as DNA, the CDR3 is TGTGCCAGCTCACCGGGCCAGGGGGCTCAATCACCCCTCCACTTT. Translating gives CASSPGQGAQSPLHF. The rearrangement joins TRBV18 to TRBJ1-6; 8 bases line up with TRBD1. The CDR3 spans 15 residues. Germline values: CDR1 KGHSH, CDR2 LQKENI. Trimming at V came to 3 bases and at J to 10 bases, leaving 8 bases not matched to a gene.

In this sample, this clone turned up once. The V and J genes are TRBV14 and TRBJ1-2; D not resolved. The germline V and J ends were trimmed by 3 bases and 2 bases, with 16 bases remaining between them. The CDR3 length is 16 residues. Germline lookup yields CDR1 SGHDN and CDR2 FVKESK. The CDR3 coding sequence is TGTGCCAGCAGCCAGGGAGGGCGCGGAGCCAACTATGGCTACACCTTC. Protein: CASSQGGRGANYGYTF.

Written as DNA, the CDR3 is TGTGCCAGCAGCTTGGTGCAGGGGAGATATGGCTACACCTTC. It specifies CASSLVQGRYGYTF. The V call is TRBV5-6, the J call TRBJ1-2; possible D gene TRBD1, 6 bases. V shed 0 bases and J shed 5 bases, with 11 bases lying between them. This CDR3 has 14 residues. Germline values: CDR1 SGHDT, CDR2 YYEEEE.

This chain links TRBV4-1 with TRBJ2-3; D is unresolved. The CDR3 is 16 amino acids. With 0 bases removed from V and 0 bases from J, the gap between germline ends came to 10 bases. Germline V gene sequence: CDR1 MGHRA, CDR2 YSYEKL. CDR3 sequence reads: CASSQEGAPSTDTQYF. CDR3 bases: TGCGCCAGCAGCCAAGAAGGCGCGCCTAGCACAGATACGCAGTATTTT.

With regard to this clone: Other nucleotide sequences in the sample specify the same CDR3. The J gene is TRBJ2-7, the V gene TRBV4-1; D remains ambiguous. This CDR3 is 14 amino acids long. Between the trimmed V and J ends, which lost 1 base and 2 bases, there was a span of 9 bases. Germline loops: CDR1 MGHRA, CDR2 YSYEKL. CDR3 DNA sequence: TGCGCCAGCAGCCAAGTACCGCTTCCCTACGAGCAGTACTTC. Encoded protein: CASSQVPLPYEQYF.

The genes are TRBV5-6 and TRBJ2-2; 9 nucleotides match TRBD2. The V gene end was trimmed by 2 bases and the J gene end by 3 bases; junction bases not matched to a gene: 2. Germline CDR1 is SGHDT and CDR2 is YYEEEE. There are 15 residues in the CDR3. This CDR3 reads CASSFWTSDTGELFF. The CDR3 DNA is TGTGCCAGCAGCTTTTGGACTAGCGACACCGGGGAGCTGTTTTTT. Supplemented by reference TRBV5-6 and TRBJ2-2, the full variable domain reads DAGVTQSPTHLIKTRGQQVTLRCSPKSGHDTVSWYQQALGQGPQFIFQYYEEEERQRGNFPDRFSGHQFPNYSSELNVNALLLGDSALYLCASSFWTSDTGELFFGEGSRLTVL.

The gene calls are TRBV7-2 and TRBJ2-5; 8 bases are shared with TRBD1. CDR3 length: 14 amino acids. V dropped 6 bases and J dropped 5; count of bases not matched to a gene: 8. The germline V gene encodes CDR1 SGHTA and CDR2 FQGNSA. CDR3 coding DNA: TGTGCCAGCAGTCCCGGACAGGGCCCGGAGACCCAGTACTTC. It codes for CASSPGQGPETQYF.

V and J are TRBV28 and TRBJ2-3, with 9 bases fitting TRBD2. The CDR3 extends over 15 amino acids. The V segment lost 0 bases and the J segment 5 bases; nucleotides outside the gene matches: 3. Germline V gene data show CDR1 as MDHEN and CDR2 as SYDVKM. In DNA, the CDR3 is TGTGCCAGCAGTTTATGGCGGGAGGGTGAAGATACGCAGTATTTT. Its translation is CASSLWREGEDTQYF.

The chain carries TRBV13 and TRBJ2-6; the D is unclear. V gave up 4 bases and J gave up 0 bases, with 13 bases separating them. CDR3 length: 17 amino acids. Germline values: CDR1 PRHDT, CDR2 FYEKMQ (reference sequence). CDR3 protein: CASSSGGTSSGANVLTF. The CDR3 nucleotides are TGTGCCAGCAGCTCCGGCGGAACCAGCTCTGGGGCCAACGTCCTGACTTTC.

V gene TRBV5-1 combines with J gene TRBJ2-7; 8 bases line up with TRBD1. CDR1 is SGHRS and CDR2 is YFSETQ in the germline V gene. CDR3 length: 15 residues. The V and J ends lost 6 bases and 0 bases, in that order; junction bases with no gene match: 8. The CDR3 DNA sequence: TGCGCCAGCAACCTGGACAGGGCCCTCTCCTACGAGCAGTACTTC. Translated, it gives CASNLDRALSYEQYF.

The rearrangement links TRBV28 to TRBJ2-7; 7 nucleotides match TRBD1. Looked up from germline, CDR1 is MDHEN and CDR2 is SYDVKM. V was clipped by 11 bases and J by 3 bases; unmatched bases: 13. The CDR3 sequence is 14 residues long. The CDR3 sequence: CAARTGTVGYEQYF. The CDR3 region has the DNA TGTGCCGCAAGGACCGGGACAGTGGGCTACGAGCAGTACTTC.

V is TRBV1 and J is TRBJ2-5; the table's D gene call, TRBD2, was not cross checked with the DNA. TRBV1 is termed a pseudogene. This CDR3 is 15 amino acids long. The CDR3 coding sequence is TGCACCAGCAGCCGCCCCGGGACTAGCGGGATCGGGCAGTACTTC. Protein product: CTSSRPGTSGIGQYF.